These 31 T cell receptor beta chains were all obtained from the same sample, sequenced in a study of cytomegalovirus exposure and HLA in healthy donors (dated by TCRdb to between 2016 and 2019). Receptors were amplified or captured by the immunoSEQ multiplex PCR assay. Held by TCRdb, this immuneACCESS table contains in-frame sequences only and omits some clones. Under half of the omission traces to an unresolved V gene where checked; the cause of the rest is unknown. Present in this sample are 200,000 or so clones, around nine tenths of which were seen just once. 1% to 1.2% of the sample rests with the top ten. The sequenced sample was PBMCs. These receptors came from a woman between 18 and 30 years old in good health and CMV-seronegative.

The chain recombines TRBV11-3 with TRBJ2-1; 13 bases align to TRBD2. V shed 5 bases and J 7 bases; nucleotides not matched to a gene: 11. Germline CDR1 and CDR2: SGHNT and YENEEA. This CDR3 comprises 17 residues. The CDR3 region has the DNA TGTGCCAGCAGCCCCGGACTAGCGGGGGTACAGTTGAATGAGCAGTTCTTC. Translated: CASSPGLAGVQLNEQFF.

The rearrangement joins TRBV2 to TRBJ1-2, with a possible D match to TRBD1 (6 bases). CDR3 size: 14 residues. Trimming left V 7 bases short and J 7 bases short, with 19 bases between. From germline, CDR1 is SNHLY and CDR2 FYNNEI. The CDR3 nucleotides are TGTGCCAGCATGGTCGGTCAGGGGAATTTTGGCTACACCTTC. Encoded protein: CASMVGQGNFGYTF.

The rearrangement uses TRBV30 and TRBJ1-3, with TRBD1 as a possible D gene (5 bases). The CDR3 is 10 amino acids. Germline V gives CDR1 GTSNPN, CDR2 SVGIG (reference sequence). V was clipped by 5 bases and J by 13 bases, with 12 bases between them. The chain's CDR3 is CAWADRRIYF. CDR3 nucleotide sequence: TGTGCCTGGGCCGACAGACGTATATATTTT. Looking up the rest from reference TRBV30 and TRBJ1-3 gives the full variable domain: SQTIHQWPATLVQPVGSPLSLECTVEGTSNPNLYWYRQAAGRGLQLLFYSVGIGQISSEVPQNLSASRPQDRQFILSSKKLLLSDSGFYLCAWADRRIYFGEGSWLTVV.

This clone was counted a single time. The CDR3 nucleotides are TGTGCCAGCAGCGGGTCAGGGACAGGCTACGAGCAGTACTTC. Residues: CASSGSGTGYEQYF. The J gene is TRBJ2-7, the V gene TRBV14, with 8 bases that match TRBD1. V was clipped by 5 bases and J by 3 bases; unmatched bases: 6. Germline values: CDR1 SGHDN, CDR2 FVKESK. There are 14 residues in the CDR3.

The chain employs TRBV10-3 and TRBJ2-7, with 13 positions matching TRBD2. This CDR3 has 17 amino acids. Germline V CDR1 and CDR2: ENHRY, SYGVKD. V was clipped by 6 bases and J by 2 bases; unmatched bases: 10. CDR3 sequence reads: CAIRGTSGISGPYEQYF. CDR3 nucleotide sequence: TGTGCCATCAGGGGGACTAGCGGGATATCGGGGCCCTACGAGCAGTACTTC.

This clone came up once. This chain links TRBV7-8 with TRBJ2-3; 16 nucleotides align to TRBD2. J lost 8 bases, V lost 4 bases, and 6 bases had no gene match. Germline CDR1 is SGHVS and CDR2 is FQNEAQ. The CDR3 has 16 amino acids. This CDR3 is CASSSGTSGRAATQYF. CDR3 DNA sequence: TGTGCCAGCAGCTCCGGGACTAGCGGGAGGGCCGCTACGCAGTATTTT.

The chain has TRBV29-1 and TRBJ1-5; D is undetermined. The CDR3 loop spans 14 amino acids. CDR1 is SQVTM, CDR2 ANQGSEA, per germline. Deletions cut 4 bases from V and 2 bases from J, with 12 bases between. The DNA for the CDR3 is TGCAGCGTTGTAAGCAGCGGGGGCAATCAGCCCCAGCATTTT. It specifies CSVVSSGGNQPQHF.

The table lists this clone with a count of one. V is TRBV27 and J is TRBJ1-3; D possibly corresponds to TRBD1 (5 bases). Germline CDR1 MNHEY, CDR2 SMNVEV (reference sequence). Trimming pared 2 bases from V and 4 bases from J, leaving 12 bases between. This CDR3 spans 15 amino acids. The CDR3 coding sequence is TGTGCCAGCAGTTTAAATCGTGACAGCGGAAACACCATATATTTT. Translation gives CASSLNRDSGNTIYF.

CDR3 sequence: CAGSRAADTDTQYF. DNA of the CDR3: TGTGCCGGGTCCAGGGCGGCGGACACAGATACGCAGTATTTT. The V gene is TRBV2, the J gene TRBJ2-3, with a tentative D call TRBD1 (5 bases). The CDR3 runs 14 residues. Trimming removed 11 bases from V and 2 bases from J, with 17 bases in between. Looked up from germline, CDR1 is SNHLY and CDR2 is FYNNEI.

The J gene is TRBJ2-7, the V gene TRBV6-1, with D possibly being TRBD2 (5 bases). The germline V gene has CDR1 MNHNS and CDR2 SASEGT. Trimming removed 5 bases at V and 5 bases at J, with 7 bases between. The CDR3 has 11 residues. In DNA form, the CDR3 reads TGTGCCAGCAGTTTGGGAGACGAGCAGTACTTC. It is translated as CASSLGDEQYF.

This chain joins TRBV11-2 and TRBJ1-3; 11 nucleotides match TRBD1. V gave up 5 bases and J gave up 3 bases; unmatched junction bases: 6. This CDR3 region has 16 residues. Germline-derived CDR1 and CDR2 are SGHAT and FQNNGV. The CDR3 loop is CASSIRTGGLGNTIYF. The CDR3, as DNA: TGTGCCAGCAGCATTAGGACAGGGGGCCTTGGAAACACCATATATTTT.

V gene TRBV6-1 combines with J gene TRBJ2-1; D might be TRBD1 (6 bases). The CDR3 runs to 16 residues. The V gene's germline CDR1 is MNHNS and CDR2 SASEGT. The ends were cut back, 0 bases at V and 3 bases at J, with 12 bases in the middle. CDR3 in amino acids: CASSEAYRVNYNEQFF. CDR3 DNA sequence: TGTGCCAGCAGTGAAGCGTACAGGGTAAACTACAATGAGCAGTTCTTC.

This chain links TRBV5-6 with TRBJ1-6; D call uncertain. The CDR3 runs to 12 residues. CDR1 SGHDT and CDR2 YYEEEE come from the germline V gene. V was pared by 4 bases and J by 10 bases, with 9 bases between. In nucleotides, the CDR3 is TGTGCCAGCAGCCTTCCCCGGTCACCCCTCCACTTT. Translated, it gives CASSLPRSPLHF.

The V and J genes are TRBV7-2 and TRBJ2-7, with D maybe TRBD2 (6 bases). Germline V gene data show CDR1 as SGHTA and CDR2 as FQGNSA. The V and J ends lost 0 bases and 0 bases respectively, with 24 bases between them. This CDR3 is built from 20 residues. The CDR3 loop is CASSLARWDSATGSSYEQYF. CDR3 in DNA: TGTGCCAGCAGCTTAGCGAGGTGGGACTCAGCTACCGGCAGCTCCTACGAGCAGTACTTC.

This clone was seen more than once but under ten times. The chain has TRBV27 and TRBJ1-6; 9 nucleotides match TRBD1. Germline loops: CDR1 MNHEY, CDR2 SMNVEV (reference sequence). Losses at the gene ends were 1 base for V and 9 bases for J; bases not matched to a gene: 7. This CDR3 has 16 residues. Here the CDR3 reads CASSLFLGQGGSPLHF. In DNA form, the CDR3 reads TGTGCCAGCAGTTTATTCTTGGGACAGGGAGGTTCACCCCTCCACTTT.

The rearrangement joins TRBV6-4 to TRBJ2-2; TRBD2 agrees at 7 bases. V dropped 3 bases and J dropped 7; count of bases not matched to a gene: 2. The germline V gene has CDR1 MRHNA and CDR2 SNTAGT. The CDR3 extends over 13 amino acids. Here the CDR3 reads CASSEREFGELFF. The CDR3 DNA reads TGTGCCAGCAGTGAGCGGGAGTTCGGGGAGCTGTTTTTT.

This rearrangement joins TRBV11-2 to TRBJ2-7, with 8 positions matching TRBD2. Per germline, CDR1 SGHAT and CDR2 FQNNGV. V lost 0 bases and J lost 3; bases outside the gene matches: 7. CDR3 size: 16 residues. DNA for the CDR3: TGTGCCAGCAGCTTAGATCTAGTAGCGGGACGCTACGAGCAGTACTTC. It specifies CASSLDLVAGRYEQYF.

This clone was detected only a few times. V gene TRBV30 combines with J gene TRBJ2-6, with a tentative D call TRBD1 (5 bases). CDR3 length: 16 residues. Trimming took 5 bases from V and 0 from J, leaving 14 bases between them. The germline gives CDR1 GTSNPN, CDR2 SVGIG (reference sequence). The CDR3 region is CAWETGATSGANVLTF. The CDR3 DNA is TGTGCCTGGGAAACAGGTGCCACCTCTGGGGCCAACGTCCTGACTTTC.

This clone came up once. The genes are TRBV7-7 and TRBJ2-7; maybe TRBD2 (6 bases). The CDR3 contains 17 residues. Trimming stripped 5 bases from V and 0 bases from J, with 20 bases between. Germline lookup yields CDR1 SSHAT and CDR2 FNYEAQ (reference sequence). CDR3 region: CASSPIWKRVSSYEQYF. In nucleotides, the CDR3 is TGTGCCAGCAGCCCAATATGGAAGCGGGTGAGCTCCTACGAGCAGTACTTC.

J is TRBJ1-2 and V is TRBV28, with D perhaps matching TRBD1 (5 bases). The CDR3 contains 16 residues. V was trimmed by 6 bases and J by 5 bases, leaving 22 bases between them. Germline lookup yields CDR1 MDHEN and CDR2 SYDVKM. The CDR3 loop is CASSRSGWEGVYGYTF. Here the CDR3 DNA reads TGTGCCAGCAGCCGGTCAGGCTGGGAAGGGGTATATGGCTACACCTTC.

This rearrangement joins TRBV6-4 to TRBJ2-2, with D unresolved. This CDR3 comprises 13 residues. Per the germline V gene, CDR1 is MRHNA and CDR2 is SNTAGT. The V gene lost 5 bases and the J gene lost 2 bases, with 6 bases spanning the gap. CDR3 in amino acids: CASSPHNTGELFF. The CDR3, as DNA: TGTGCCAGCAGTCCACACAACACCGGGGAGCTGTTTTTT.

This clone was observed a few times. The chain carries TRBV4-1 and TRBJ1-1; the D gene is possibly TRBD1 (5 bases). This CDR3 is 13 amino acids long. The V gene lost 3 bases and the J gene lost 5 bases, with 10 bases spanning the gap. The germline V gene has CDR1 MGHRA and CDR2 YSYEKL. The CDR3, as DNA: TGCGCCAGCAGCCAGGTCAGGGAAACTGAAGCTTTCTTT. Its translation is CASSQVRETEAFF.

This chain links TRBV19 with TRBJ2-7; 7 positions match TRBD1. The trim removed 4 bases at V and 2 bases at J, leaving 2 bases unmatched. In germline, CDR1 is LNHDA, CDR2 SQIVND (reference sequence). The CDR3 has 13 residues. For the CDR3, the DNA is TGTGCCAGTAGTAGGGACAGTCCCTACGAGCAGTACTTC. It encodes CASSRDSPYEQYF.

CDR3 protein: CASSLPRTSGMLYQETQYF. The CDR3 DNA follows: TGCGCCAGCAGCTTGCCCCGGACTAGCGGGATGCTGTACCAAGAGACCCAGTACTTC. The chain has TRBV5-1 and TRBJ2-5; 12 nucleotides agree with TRBD2. CDR3 length: 19 amino acids. V lost 1 base and J lost 0; bases outside the gene matches: 10. CDR1 and CDR2 from the germline V gene are SGHRS and YFSETQ.

J is TRBJ2-1 and V is TRBV29-1, with TRBD2 matching over 7 bases. This CDR3 is 13 amino acids long. CDR1 is SQVTM, CDR2 ANQGSEA, per germline. V shed 5 bases, J shed 5 bases, and the junction held 6 bases outside the gene matches. The CDR3 loop is CSVREAGNNEQFF. The CDR3 DNA reads as TGCAGCGTTAGAGAAGCGGGGAACAATGAGCAGTTCTTC.

The gene calls are TRBV9 and TRBJ2-7; 7 bases are shared with TRBD1. The CDR3 runs to 14 residues. Germline V CDR1 and CDR2: SGDLS, YYNGEE. The V and J ends lost 1 base and 0 bases, in that order; junction bases with no gene match: 1. CDR3 DNA sequence: TGTGCCAGCAGCGTAACAGGGGCCTCCTACGAGCAGTACTTC. This codes for CASSVTGASYEQYF.

The V gene is TRBV11-2, the J gene TRBJ2-1, with D perhaps TRBD1 (5 bases). CDR3 length: 13 residues. Looked up from germline, CDR1 is SGHAT and CDR2 is FQNNGV. V shed 3 bases and J shed 4 bases, with 7 bases lying between them. In DNA, the CDR3 is TGTGCCAGCAGCTTTCAGGGTTACAATGAGCAGTTCTTC. Translation gives CASSFQGYNEQFF.

This clone was counted a single time. The chain links TRBV20-1 to TRBJ1-4; the D is unclear. The germline CDR1 and CDR2 sequences are DFQATT and SNEGSKA (reference sequence). The CDR3 sequence is 11 residues long. V lost 4 bases and J 5 bases, leaving 5 bases between the germline ends. CDR3 bases: TGCAGTGCTATAATAAATGAAAAACTGTTTTTT. Its translation is CSAIINEKLFF.

The chain couples TRBV19 to TRBJ2-1, with 9 nucleotides matching TRBD1. The CDR3 extends over 18 amino acids. Trimming removed 5 bases from V and 4 bases from J; junction bases left unmatched: 15. Germline values: CDR1 LNHDA, CDR2 SQIVND (reference sequence). The CDR3 DNA reads TGTGCCAGTAGTCCCGGGACAGGGCGCTCCCCAATTTACAATGAGCAGTTCTTC. It codes for CASSPGTGRSPIYNEQFF.

This clone was recorded a few times. The DNA for the CDR3 is TGTGCCAGCTCCCGGGAGGTTGACACCGGGGAGCTGTTTTTT. Protein product: CASSREVDTGELFF. V is TRBV6-6 and J is TRBJ2-2, with 7 bases lining up with TRBD2. The CDR3 length is 14 residues. The V and J ends lost 8 bases and 3 bases, in that order; junction bases with no gene match: 6. From germline, CDR1 is MNHNY and CDR2 SVGAGI (reference sequence).

Only a few counts were recorded for this clone. The rearrangement joins TRBV6-5 to TRBJ1-6; 9 bases match TRBD1. Germline V gives CDR1 MNHEY, CDR2 SVGAGI. This CDR3 is built from 14 residues. The V gene end was trimmed by 2 bases and the J gene end by 12 bases; junction bases not matched to a gene: 5. CDR3 amino acids: CASSYGTGIVPLHF. The CDR3 region has the DNA TGTGCCAGCAGTTACGGGACAGGGATAGTACCCCTCCACTTT.